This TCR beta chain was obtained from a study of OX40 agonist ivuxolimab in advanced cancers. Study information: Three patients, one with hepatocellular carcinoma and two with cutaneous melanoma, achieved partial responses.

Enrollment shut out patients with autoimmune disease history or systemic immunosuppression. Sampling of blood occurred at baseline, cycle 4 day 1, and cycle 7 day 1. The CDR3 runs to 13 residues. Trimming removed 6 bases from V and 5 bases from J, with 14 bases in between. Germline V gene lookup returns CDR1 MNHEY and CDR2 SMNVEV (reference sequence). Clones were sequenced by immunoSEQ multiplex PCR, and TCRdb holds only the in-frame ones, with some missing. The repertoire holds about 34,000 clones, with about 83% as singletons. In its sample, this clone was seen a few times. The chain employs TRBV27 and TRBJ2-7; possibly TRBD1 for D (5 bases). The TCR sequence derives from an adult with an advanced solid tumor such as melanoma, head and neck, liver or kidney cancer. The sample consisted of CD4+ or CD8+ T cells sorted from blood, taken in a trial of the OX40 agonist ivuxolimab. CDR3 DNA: TGTGCCAGCAGATGGGGCTCCTCGGACGAGCAGTACTTC. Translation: CASRWGSSDEQYF.